Listed below are T cell receptor beta chains from one sample, sequenced in a study of OX40 agonist ivuxolimab in advanced cancers. Assay used: immunoSEQ multiplex PCR; TCRdb lists only in-frame clones, some missing. The sample holds about 79,000 clones, around 90% seen once. The starting material was CD4+ or CD8+ T cells sorted from blood, obtained in a trial of the OX40 agonist ivuxolimab. These receptors all stem from an adult with an advanced solid tumor such as melanoma, head and neck, liver or kidney cancer. Both conserved end residues are part of each CDR3. The D gene is left open where the match is weak. Rows may omit the clone size; those that give it use once, few, many or a size class.

d_call j_call v_call clone_size cdr3_length cdr3_aa cdr3_nt
NA TRBJ2-3 TRBV14 NA 14 CASSLQAGTDTQYF TGTGCCAGCAGCCTACAGGCAGGCACAGATACGCAGTATTTT
TRBD1 TRBJ1-2 TRBV6-5 NA 14 CASSYGTGGGGYTF TGTGCCAGCAGTTACGGGACAGGGGGAGGGGGCTACACCTTC
NA TRBJ2-1 TRBV7-9 NA 14 CSALEAGSYNEQFF TGTTCGGCCCTAGAGGCAGGGTCCTACAATGAGCAGTTCTTC
TRBD2 TRBJ2-2 TRBV7-8 NA 16 CASSATSGSGTGELFF TGTGCCAGCAGCGCTACTAGCGGGAGCGGTACCGGGGAGCTGTTTTTT
TRBD1 TRBJ1-2 TRBV6-5 NA 15 CASSTGAGGDYGYTF TGTGCCAGCAGCACGGGGGCAGGGGGCGACTATGGCTACACCTTC
TRBD1 TRBJ1-4 TRBV18 NA 15 CASSAPGQGGEKLFF TGTGCCAGCTCAGCCCCGGGACAGGGTGGTGAAAAACTGTTTTTT
TRBD2 TRBJ2-1 TRBV10-2 few 13 CASWTSGSNEQFF TGCGCCAGTTGGACTAGCGGGAGTAATGAGCAGTTCTTC
NA TRBJ1-3 TRBV6-5 NA 14 CASSPDMEGNTIYF TGTGCCAGCAGCCCAGACATGGAGGGAAACACCATATATTTT
NA TRBJ2-1 TRBV7-8 few 16 CASSFRGSGSYNEQFF TGTGCCAGCAGCTTTCGGGGTAGCGGATCCTACAATGAGCAGTTCTTC
NA TRBJ2-1 TRBV5-1 few 15 CASSPSREFGNEQFF TGCGCCAGCAGCCCGTCGAGGGAGTTTGGGAATGAGCAGTTCTTC
NA TRBJ2-5 TRBV6-1 NA 16 CASSDLGSIAGETQYF TGTGCCAGCAGTGACCTGGGTAGTATCGCGGGAGAGACCCAGTACTTC
TRBD2 TRBJ2-3 TRBV19 NA 15 CASTMGTSDTDTQYF TGTGCCAGTACTATGGGGACTAGCGACACAGATACGCAGTATTTT
TRBD1 TRBJ2-7 TRBV6-1 once 13 CASRDRGLREQYF TGTGCCAGCAGAGACAGGGGGCTTCGGGAGCAGTACTTC
NA TRBJ2-7 TRBV5-1 once 14 CASSLSPSSYEQYF TGCGCCAGCAGCCTGTCGCCGAGCTCCTACGAGCAGTACTTC
NA TRBJ2-3 TRBV5-1 NA 15 CASSLGLQGTDTQYF TGCGCCAGCAGCTTGGGGCTCCAAGGAACAGATACGCAGTATTTT
TRBD1 TRBJ2-7 TRBV5-1 NA 15 CASSRDGTGDYEQYF TGCGCCAGCAGCCGGGACGGGACAGGGGACTACGAGCAGTACTTC
NA TRBJ2-4 TRBV4-1 NA 18 CASSQEPGSSGYKNIQYF TGCGCCAGCAGCCAAGAGCCCGGGTCGTCTGGGTACAAAAACATTCAGTACTTC
NA TRBJ2-1 TRBV11-2 NA 14 CASSPGATYNEQFF TGTGCCAGCAGCCCAGGAGCGACCTACAATGAGCAGTTCTTC
TRBD2 TRBJ2-6 TRBV5-6 NA 18 CASGAFSGRNSGANVLTF TGTGCCAGCGGAGCATTTAGCGGGAGGAACTCTGGGGCCAACGTCCTGACTTTC
NA TRBJ2-7 TRBV5-1 NA 13 CASSLEGQSGSDF TGCGCCAGCAGCTTGGAAGGACAGTCTGGGTCGGACTTC
TRBD2 TRBJ2-2 TRBV29-1 NA 15 CSVEWRESNTGELFF TGCAGCGTTGAGTGGCGGGAGTCGAACACCGGGGAGCTGTTTTTT
NA TRBJ2-7 TRBV6-1 NA 10 CATLLYEQYF TGTGCCACCCTGCTATACGAGCAGTACTTC
TRBD2 TRBJ2-3 TRBV14 NA 15 CASSQAGGSTDTQYF TGTGCCAGCAGCCAGGCGGGAGGGAGCACAGATACGCAGTATTTT